This entry lists 32 T cell receptor beta chains sequenced from one sample in a study of persistence of HIV-infected CD4 T cells. Antigens of these TCRs are unknown. Anti-CD3/anti-CD28 beads served as a nonspecific positive control stimulus. Sorting of responding CD4+ T cells relied on upregulated CD40 ligand together with CD69. The immunoSEQ assay was version 4, run in survey mode. The table came from immunoSEQ multiplex PCR; TCRdb's copy has only in-frame clones and leaves some out. The profile shows around 45,000 clones, roughly nine tenths of them singletons. The sequences come from CD4+ T cells sorted from PBMCs after roughly 19-hour stimulation, collected from a patient who received antiretroviral therapy. These receptors all come from an adult man with HIV who was CMV-seropositive.

The chain links TRBV3-1 (or the pseudogene TRBV3-2) to TRBJ2-7; no clear D gene. V shed 5 bases and J shed 2 bases, with 4 bases lying between them. Germline V gene lookup returns CDR1 LGHDT and CDR2 YNNKEL (reference sequence). There are 11 residues in the CDR3. This CDR3 is CASSATYEQYF. The CDR3 DNA sequence: TGTGCCAGCAGCGCTACCTACGAGCAGTACTTC.

The chain has TRBV29-1 and TRBJ2-7; D remains ambiguous. Trimming removed 2 bases at V and 3 bases at J, with 5 bases between. The CDR3 is made up of 11 amino acids. Germline V gene sequence: CDR1 SQVTM, CDR2 ANQGSEA. The DNA for the CDR3 is TGCAGCGTTGAAACCCACTACGAGCAGTACTTC. It yields the protein CSVETHYEQYF.

The chain is built from TRBV5-1 and TRBJ2-3, with D uncertain. The CDR3 has 11 residues. The ends were cut back, 5 bases at V and 5 bases at J, with 6 bases in the middle. Germline V gene sequence: CDR1 SGHRS, CDR2 YFSETQ. The CDR3 coding sequence is TGCGCCAGCAGAGATTTAGATACGCAGTATTTT. This gives the protein CASRDLDTQYF.

The V and J genes are TRBV28 and TRBJ1-5; no clear D gene. Trimming removed 6 bases at V and 1 base at J, with 13 bases between. Germline V lookup: CDR1 MDHEN, CDR2 SYDVKM. The CDR3 runs 15 residues. CDR3 bases: TGTGCCAGCAGCTCCCCCCGAGGGAGCAATCAGCCCCAGCATTTT. Its protein is CASSSPRGSNQPQHF.

The chain couples TRBV29-1 to TRBJ1-2, with D possibly matching TRBD1 (5 bases). The CDR3 is made up of 11 amino acids. Germline CDR1 reads SQVTM; CDR2 reads ANQGSEA. V was trimmed by 7 bases and J by 6 bases, leaving 12 bases between them. The chain's CDR3 is CSADRAHGYTF. For the CDR3, the DNA is TGCAGCGCTGACAGAGCCCATGGCTACACCTTC.

The chain combines TRBV28 with TRBJ1-1, with no clear D. The V gene's germline CDR1 is MDHEN and CDR2 SYDVKM. The CDR3 is 13 residues long. V was cut by 1 base and J by 3 bases, with 6 bases left in between. CDR3 sequence reads: CASSLFGYTEAFF. The CDR3 DNA sequence: TGTGCCAGCAGTTTATTTGGGTACACTGAAGCTTTCTTT.

The V and J genes are TRBV18 and TRBJ2-2; no definite D call. V lost 2 bases and J lost 4, with 5 bases in between. Germline-derived CDR1 and CDR2 are KGHSH and LQKENI. This CDR3 is 13 amino acids long. Here the CDR3 reads CASSPISTGELFF. CDR3 bases: TGTGCCAGCTCACCAATCTCCACCGGGGAGCTGTTTTTT.

V and J are TRBV2 and TRBJ2-2; 11 positions agree with TRBD2. Germline CDR1 is SNHLY and CDR2 is FYNNEI. With V trimmed by 6 bases and J by 5 bases, 11 bases remained unmatched. The CDR3 length is 17 residues. CDR3 DNA sequence: TGTGCCAGCAGCTACCTCGGACTAGCGGGTGAGACCGGGGAGCTGTTTTTT. As protein: CASSYLGLAGETGELFF.

The chain is built from TRBV2 and TRBJ1-2; D unclear. Per germline, CDR1 SNHLY and CDR2 FYNNEI. The CDR3 spans 14 residues. V lost 6 bases and J 0 bases, leaving 11 bases between the germline ends. CDR3 nucleotide sequence: TGTGCCAGCAGCAGACACATTACTAACTATGGCTACACCTTC. This gives the protein CASSRHITNYGYTF.

This clone was seen only a few times. The genes are TRBV7-9 and TRBJ1-1; D gene uncertain. This CDR3 is built from 12 residues. Germline-derived CDR1 and CDR2 are SEHNR and FQNEAQ (reference sequence). The V end was cut by 2 bases, the J end by 6 bases, with 7 bases between. The CDR3 region is CASSLSISEAFF. CDR3 DNA sequence: TGTGCCAGCAGCTTAAGTATCTCTGAAGCTTTCTTT.

The chain joins TRBV5-1 to TRBJ1-2, with D unclear. The CDR3 runs 14 residues. Trimming shortened V by 0 bases and J by 8 bases, and 14 bases separated the two germline ends. The germline V gene has CDR1 SGHRS and CDR2 YFSETQ. CDR3 in amino acids: CASSLENIGVGYTF. The CDR3 nucleotides read TGCGCCAGCAGCTTGGAAAACATCGGGGTCGGCTACACCTTC.

This clone was recorded once. The rearrangement joins TRBV18 to TRBJ2-2; D gene unclear. V was trimmed by 6 bases and J by 0 bases, leaving 14 bases between them. The CDR3 is 16 amino acids. Germline V gene lookup returns CDR1 KGHSH and CDR2 LQKENI. The CDR3 nucleotides read TGTGCCAGCTCGGTCCGCCACGTGACGAACACCGGGGAGCTGTTTTTT. Its protein is CASSVRHVTNTGELFF.

The rearrangement links TRBV14 to TRBJ1-1; unclear D gene. The ends were cut back, 6 bases at V and 4 bases at J, with 12 bases in the middle. Germline CDR1 SGHDN, CDR2 FVKESK. The CDR3 length is 13 residues. The DNA for the CDR3 is TGTGCCAGCAGTAACCACTGGGGCACTGAAGCTTTCTTT. This translates into CASSNHWGTEAFF.

The rearrangement links TRBV15 to TRBJ1-1; D perhaps matches TRBD1 (5 bases). The germline CDR1 and CDR2 sequences are LNHNV and YYDKDF (reference sequence). V was cut by 3 bases and J by 5 bases, with 16 bases left in between. The CDR3 loop spans 15 amino acids. The CDR3 protein is CATSSGGVPGTEAFF. In DNA form, the CDR3 reads TGTGCCACCAGCAGCGGAGGGGTCCCAGGAACTGAAGCTTTCTTT.

The chain is built from TRBV5-1 and TRBJ2-1; D is unclear. The V and J ends lost 2 bases and 8 bases respectively, with 11 bases between them. Per the germline V gene, CDR1 is SGHRS and CDR2 is YFSETQ. The CDR3 sequence is 13 residues long. CDR3 nucleotides: TGCGCCAGCAGCTTTCCGGGTGTGGATGAGCAGTTCTTC. The encoded protein is CASSFPGVDEQFF. Full variable domain (missing parts from reference TRBV5-1 and TRBJ2-1): KAGVTQTPRYLIKTRGQQVTLSCSPISGHRSVSWYQQTPGQGLQFLFEYFSETQRNKGNFPGRFSGRQFSNSRSEMNVSTLELGDSALYLCASSFPGVDEQFFGPGTRLTVL.

In its sample, this clone was seen once. The chain carries TRBV7-2 and TRBJ1-5; weak D call: TRBD1 (5 bases). Trimming stripped 1 base from V and 5 bases from J, with 12 bases between. The CDR3 spans 15 residues. Germline V CDR1 and CDR2: SGHTA, FQGNSA. The CDR3, as DNA: TGTGCCAGCAGCTTAGTTACAGGCCAAGATCAGCCCCAGCATTTT. It codes for CASSLVTGQDQPQHF.

J is TRBJ2-6 and V is TRBV10-3; no reliable D call. Germline values: CDR1 ENHRY, CDR2 SYGVKD. V was trimmed by 0 bases and J by 4 bases, leaving 4 bases between them. There are 14 residues in the CDR3. CDR3 sequence: CAISESPGANVLTF. CDR3 bases: TGTGCCATCAGTGAGTCGCCCGGGGCCAACGTCCTGACTTTC.

This chain connects TRBV11-2 to TRBJ1-6; unclear D gene. CDR3 length: 17 amino acids. Trimming took off 8 bases at V and 3 bases at J, with 20 bases between the two ends. The germline CDR1 and CDR2 sequences are SGHAT and FQNNGV. This CDR3 is CASAILGSRHYNSPLHF. The CDR3 nucleotides are TGTGCCAGCGCAATCCTGGGATCGAGACACTATAATTCACCCCTCCACTTT.

V usage is TRBV5-1 and J usage is TRBJ1-6, with D uncertain. The CDR3 consists of 16 residues. Germline lookup yields CDR1 SGHRS and CDR2 YFSETQ. Trimming cost V 0 bases and J 0 bases, with 7 bases left between them. CDR3 region: CASSLGSNSYNSPLHF. As DNA, the CDR3 is TGCGCCAGCAGCTTGGGTTCGAACTCCTATAATTCACCCCTCCACTTT.

The chain combines TRBV5-4 with TRBJ2-1, with 7 bases fitting TRBD2. From germline, CDR1 is SGHNT and CDR2 YYREEE (reference sequence). With 0 bases clipped from V and 4 bases from J, the junction kept 4 bases outside the gene matches. The CDR3 runs 15 residues. As DNA, the CDR3 is TGTGCCAGCAGCTTGGCGGCAGCGGGATACAATGAGCAGTTCTTC. Its translation: CASSLAAAGYNEQFF.

The chain combines TRBV6-1 with TRBJ2-4; possibly TRBD2 for D (6 bases). This CDR3 is 18 amino acids long. V was pared by 2 bases and J by 6 bases, with 23 bases between. Germline CDR1 is MNHNS and CDR2 is SASEGT. The CDR3 coding sequence is TGTGCCAGCAGTGAAATTGGTGCGGGGATTGGGCTGGGAAACATTCAGTACTTC. Residues: CASSEIGAGIGLGNIQYF.

The V gene is TRBV4-1, the J gene TRBJ1-5; the D gene is possibly TRBD1 (5 bases). The V gene lost 0 bases and the J gene lost 2 bases, with 11 bases spanning the gap. The CDR3 is 16 amino acids. CDR1 is MGHRA and CDR2 is YSYEKL in the germline V gene. CDR3 amino acids: CASSQEGRGGNQPQHF. The CDR3 region has the DNA TGCGCCAGCAGCCAAGAGGGGAGGGGTGGCAATCAGCCCCAGCATTTT.

Remarks on this clone: Here the CDR3 omits its conserved ending phenylalanine or tryptophan, so a read error is the likely source. This chain connects TRBV3-1 (or the pseudogene TRBV3-2) to TRBJ2-7; a weak D match, TRBD2 (5 bases). Germline CDR1 LGHDT, CDR2 YNNKEL (reference sequence). V lost 1 base to trimming and J lost 3 bases, with 13 bases between them. CDR3 size: 15 residues. CDR3 in amino acids: CASSQGTSSYYEQYS. The CDR3 DNA reads as TGTGCCAGCAGCCAAGGAACTAGTTCGTACTACGAGCAGTACTCC.

This clone was seen a single time. The chain employs TRBV29-1 and TRBJ2-7; no definite D call. The CDR3 runs to 13 residues. Trimming removed 3 bases at V and 3 bases at J, with 12 bases between. Per germline, CDR1 SQVTM and CDR2 ANQGSEA. The CDR3 coding sequence is TGCAGCGTTGAGAGGATAGGGAACTACGAGCAGTACTTC. Its translation is CSVERIGNYEQYF.

This sequence joins TRBV28 and TRBJ2-1, with D unclear. V was shortened by 3 bases and J by 7 bases, with 7 bases between the two germline ends. The germline V gene encodes CDR1 MDHEN and CDR2 SYDVKM. The CDR3 has 12 amino acids. The CDR3 sequence is CASSFEVNEQFF. CDR3 in DNA: TGTGCCAGCAGTTTTGAGGTTAATGAGCAGTTCTTC.

The chain has TRBV7-3 and TRBJ2-6; a possible D gene is TRBD2 (6 bases). This CDR3 has 16 residues. CDR1 is SGHTA and CDR2 is FQGTGA in the germline V gene. Deletions cut 5 bases from V and 0 bases from J, with 11 bases between. The CDR3 sequence is CASSPRGDSGANVLTF. Written as DNA, the CDR3 is TGTGCCAGCAGCCCTCGCGGGGACTCTGGGGCCAACGTCCTGACTTTC.

This chain joins TRBV7-2 and TRBJ1-1; no firm D call. V lost 1 base and J lost 1, with 13 bases in between. The CDR3 loop spans 16 amino acids. Germline CDR1 is SGHTA and CDR2 is FQGNSA. CDR3 residues: CASSLVVGRQNTEAFF. In nucleotides, the CDR3 is TGTGCCAGCAGCTTAGTGGTCGGACGGCAGAACACTGAAGCTTTCTTT.

This clone has only one observation. CDR3 region: CASSLGGQINEQFF. As DNA, the CDR3 is TGCGCCAGCAGCTTGGGGGGACAGATCAATGAGCAGTTCTTC. The chain carries TRBV5-1 and TRBJ2-1; 7 bases line up with TRBD1. This CDR3 contains 14 residues. V shed 0 bases, J shed 6 bases, and the junction held 3 bases outside the gene matches. CDR1 is SGHRS, CDR2 YFSETQ, per germline.

V gene TRBV21-1 combines with J gene TRBJ1-1. TRBV21-1 is termed a pseudogene. There are 15 residues in the CDR3. The CDR3: CASRTGRVWSTEAFF. CDR3 in DNA: TGTGCCAGCAGGACAGGGAGGGTTTGGAGCACTGAAGCTTTCTTT.

This chain links TRBV28 with TRBJ1-6; 8 bases fit TRBD1. CDR1 and CDR2 (germline): MDHEN, SYDVKM. This CDR3 region has 17 residues. J was trimmed by 0 bases and V by 5 bases; bases with no gene match: 6. CDR3 in amino acids: CASSPATGVSYNSPLHF. The CDR3 region has the DNA TGTGCCAGCAGTCCCGCGACAGGGGTCTCCTATAATTCACCCCTCCACTTT.

This chain uses TRBV9 with TRBJ2-3, with D unclear. The germline gives CDR1 SGDLS, CDR2 YYNGEE. Between the trimmed V and J ends, which lost 0 bases and 2 bases, there was a span of 7 bases. The CDR3 loop spans 14 amino acids. As DNA, the CDR3 is TGTGCCAGCAGCGTAGAGGTGAACACAGATACGCAGTATTTT. It is translated as CASSVEVNTDTQYF.

This clone was counted a single time. The V call is TRBV12-3 or TRBV12-4, the J call TRBJ1-1, with D maybe TRBD1 (5 bases). The CDR3 length is 13 residues. Trimming cost V 7 bases and J 3 bases, with 12 bases left between them. Here the CDR3 DNA reads TGTGCCAGCACGCGGGACGGCCACACTGAAGCTTTCTTT. Protein product: CASTRDGHTEAFF.